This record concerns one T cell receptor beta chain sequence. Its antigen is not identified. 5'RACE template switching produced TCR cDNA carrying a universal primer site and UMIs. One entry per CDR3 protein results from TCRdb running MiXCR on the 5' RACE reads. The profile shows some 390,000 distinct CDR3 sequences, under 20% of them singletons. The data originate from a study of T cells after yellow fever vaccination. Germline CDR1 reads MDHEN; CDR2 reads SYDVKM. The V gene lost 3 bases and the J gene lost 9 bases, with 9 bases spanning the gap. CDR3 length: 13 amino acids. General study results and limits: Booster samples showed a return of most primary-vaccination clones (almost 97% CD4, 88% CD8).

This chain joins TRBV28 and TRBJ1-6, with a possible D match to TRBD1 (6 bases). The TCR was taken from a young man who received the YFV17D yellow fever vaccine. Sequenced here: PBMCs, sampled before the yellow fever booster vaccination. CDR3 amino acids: CASSLQGTSPLHF. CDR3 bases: TGTGCCAGCAGTTTGCAGGGGACTTCACCCCTCCACTTT.